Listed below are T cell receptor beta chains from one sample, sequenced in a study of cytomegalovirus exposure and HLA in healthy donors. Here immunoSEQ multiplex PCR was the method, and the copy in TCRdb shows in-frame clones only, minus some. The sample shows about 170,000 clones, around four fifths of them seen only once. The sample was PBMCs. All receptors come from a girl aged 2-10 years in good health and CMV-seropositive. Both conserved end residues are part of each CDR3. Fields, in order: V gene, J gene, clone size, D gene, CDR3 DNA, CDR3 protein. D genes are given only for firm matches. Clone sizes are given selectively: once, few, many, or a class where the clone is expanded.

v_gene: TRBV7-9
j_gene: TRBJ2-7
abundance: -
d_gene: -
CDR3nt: TGTGCCAGCAGCCCTGGTAGCGTATACGAGCAGTACTTC
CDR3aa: CASSPGSVYEQYF

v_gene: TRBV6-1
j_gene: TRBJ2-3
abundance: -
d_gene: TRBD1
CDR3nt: TGTGCCAGCAGTGAACTCATTACAGGGGCTGGCACAGATACGCAGTATTTT
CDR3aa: CASSELITGAGTDTQYF

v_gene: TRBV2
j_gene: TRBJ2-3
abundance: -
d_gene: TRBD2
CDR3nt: TGTGCCAGCAGTGAGCCAGCGGGAGGCGGGGGAGATACGCAGTATTTT
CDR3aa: CASSEPAGGGGDTQYF

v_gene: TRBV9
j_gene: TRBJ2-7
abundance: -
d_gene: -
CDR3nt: TGTGCCAGCAGCGTAGGGGGGACATTCTCCTCCTACGAGCAGTACTTC
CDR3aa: CASSVGGTFSSYEQYF

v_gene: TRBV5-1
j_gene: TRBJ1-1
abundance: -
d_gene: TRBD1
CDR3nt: TGCGCCAGCAGCACCCCGGGGACAGCTGAGAACCTTAACACTGAAGCTTTCTTT
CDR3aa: CASSTPGTAENLNTEAFF

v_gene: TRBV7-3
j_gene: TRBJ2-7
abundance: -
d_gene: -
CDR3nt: TGTGCCAGCAGCCCCTTTGGCGGCTCCTACGAGCAGTACTTC
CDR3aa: CASSPFGGSYEQYF

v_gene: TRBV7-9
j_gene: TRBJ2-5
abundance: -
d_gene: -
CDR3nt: TGTGCCAGCAGCTTAGCATGGAGGGAGACCCAGTACTTC
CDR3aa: CASSLAWRETQYF

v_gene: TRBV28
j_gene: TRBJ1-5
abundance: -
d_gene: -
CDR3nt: TGTGCCAGCAGTGTCAGGGGAAGTGGTCAGCCCCAGCATTTT
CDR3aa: CASSVRGSGQPQHF

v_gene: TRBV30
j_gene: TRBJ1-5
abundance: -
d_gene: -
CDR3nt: TGTGCCTGGAGTGTGCGGGATCCAGAACCCCAGCATTTT
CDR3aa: CAWSVRDPEPQHF

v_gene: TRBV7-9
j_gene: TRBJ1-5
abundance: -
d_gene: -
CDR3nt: TGTGCCAGCAGCTTAGGGGGGCAGAGGTCGCAGCCCCAGCATTTT
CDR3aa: CASSLGGQRSQPQHF

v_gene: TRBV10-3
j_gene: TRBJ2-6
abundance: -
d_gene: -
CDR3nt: TGTGCCATCAGTGAGCGATTGGGCGGCCCGGGGGGGGCCAACGTCCTGACTTTC
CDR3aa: CAISERLGGPGGANVLTF

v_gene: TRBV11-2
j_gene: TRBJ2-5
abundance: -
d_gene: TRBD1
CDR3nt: TGTGCCAGCAGCCGGACAGGGGTGGAGACCCAGTACTTC
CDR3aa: CASSRTGVETQYF

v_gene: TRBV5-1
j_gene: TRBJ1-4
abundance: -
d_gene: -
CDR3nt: TGCGCCAGCAGCTTTAGGCAGGGTCGGGAAAAACTGTTTTTT
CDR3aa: CASSFRQGREKLFF

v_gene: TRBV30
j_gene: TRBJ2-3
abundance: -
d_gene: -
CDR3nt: TGTGCCTGGAGTGGACGGAGCACTAGCACAGATACGCAGTATTTT
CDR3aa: CAWSGRSTSTDTQYF

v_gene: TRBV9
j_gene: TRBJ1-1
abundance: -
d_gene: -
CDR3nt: TGTGCCAGCAGCTTCTCCAGTGGGGCCTTGAACACTGAAGCTTTCTTT
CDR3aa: CASSFSSGALNTEAFF

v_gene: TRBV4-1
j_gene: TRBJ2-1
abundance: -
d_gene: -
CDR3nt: TGCGCCAGCAGCCAGGGGGGACTCTCCACCTACAATGAGCAGTTCTTC
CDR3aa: CASSQGGLSTYNEQFF

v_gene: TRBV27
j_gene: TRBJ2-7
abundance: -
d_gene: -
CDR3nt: TGTGCCAGCAGTCTCAACTTGCAGGATTCCGAGCAGTACTTC
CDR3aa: CASSLNLQDSEQYF

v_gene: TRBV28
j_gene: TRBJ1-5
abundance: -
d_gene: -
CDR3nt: TGTGCCAGCGGTACAGTGTCCCGTCCAAGAAGCAATCAGCCCCAGCATTTT
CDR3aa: CASGTVSRPRSNQPQHF

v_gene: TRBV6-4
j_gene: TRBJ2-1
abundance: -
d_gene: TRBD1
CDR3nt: TGTGCCACAAAGAGGGACAGGGATTACGATGAGCAGTTCTTC
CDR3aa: CATKRDRDYDEQFF

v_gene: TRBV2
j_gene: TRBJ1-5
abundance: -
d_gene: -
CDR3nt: TGTGCCAGCAGGAGGGGGTCACAGCCCCAGCATTTT
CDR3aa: CASRRGSQPQHF

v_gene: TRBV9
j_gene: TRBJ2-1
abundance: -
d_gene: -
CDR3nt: TGTGCCAGCAGCGCCCCTTACGGCAATGAGCAGTTCTTC
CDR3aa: CASSAPYGNEQFF

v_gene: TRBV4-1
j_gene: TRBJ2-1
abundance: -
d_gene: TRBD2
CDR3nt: TGCGCCAGCAGCCAATTCCCCCGTTTAGCGGGAACCGACAATGAGCAGTTCTTC
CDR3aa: CASSQFPRLAGTDNEQFF

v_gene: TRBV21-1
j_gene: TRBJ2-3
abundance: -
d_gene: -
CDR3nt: TGTGCCAGCAGCACGGGACGCCGACTAGCGGGAGCTACAGATACGCAGTATTTT
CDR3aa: CASSTGRRLAGATDTQYF

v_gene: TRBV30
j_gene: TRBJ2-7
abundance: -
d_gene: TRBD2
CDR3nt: TGTGCCTGGAGTGTTTTTCGCGGGAGGATTTTCTACGAGCAGTACTTC
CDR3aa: CAWSVFRGRIFYEQYF

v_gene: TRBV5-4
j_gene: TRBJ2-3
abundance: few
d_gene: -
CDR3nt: TGTGCCAGCAGCTTGTGGCGTGGGCAGGTAGTGGATACGCAGTATTTT
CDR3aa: CASSLWRGQVVDTQYF

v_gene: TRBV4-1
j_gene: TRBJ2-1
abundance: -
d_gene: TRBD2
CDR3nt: TGCGCCAGCAGCCAACCCGGGACTAGCGGGAGCTACAATGAGCAGTTCTTC
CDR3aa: CASSQPGTSGSYNEQFF

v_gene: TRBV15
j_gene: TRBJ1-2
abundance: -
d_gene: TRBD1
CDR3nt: TGTGCCACCAGCAGAGATTTGTCTGGGACAGAATGGAAGACTGGCAGCTACACCTTC
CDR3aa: CATSRDLSGTEWKTGSYTF

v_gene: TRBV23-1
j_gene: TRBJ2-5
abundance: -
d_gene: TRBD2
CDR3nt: TGCGCCAGCAGTCACCAACTAGCGGGTAACCAAGAGACCCAGTACTTC
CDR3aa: CASSHQLAGNQETQYF

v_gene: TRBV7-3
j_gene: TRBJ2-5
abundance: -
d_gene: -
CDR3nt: TGTGCCAGCAGCGGCGGGGGCGGGGAGACCCAGTACTTC
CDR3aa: CASSGGGGETQYF

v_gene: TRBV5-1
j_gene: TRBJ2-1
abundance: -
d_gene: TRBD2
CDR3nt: TGCGCCAGCAGCCCGAAGACTAGCGGGAGTTTTTCCTACAATGAGCAGTTCTTC
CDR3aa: CASSPKTSGSFSYNEQFF

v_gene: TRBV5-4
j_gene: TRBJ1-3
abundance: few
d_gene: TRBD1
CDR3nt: TGTGCCAGCAGCTTGGACCCGCCCGGGACAGGGAACGGAAACACCATATATTTT
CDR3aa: CASSLDPPGTGNGNTIYF

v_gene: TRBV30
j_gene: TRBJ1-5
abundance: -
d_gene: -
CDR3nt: TGTGCCTGGAGTCCGGGATACAGAGGTATCAATCAGCCCCAGCATTTT
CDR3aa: CAWSPGYRGINQPQHF

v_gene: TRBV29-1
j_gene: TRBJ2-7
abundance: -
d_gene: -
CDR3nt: TGCAGCGTTGTAGGTGGTACAGGGATCCCCTACGAGCAGTACTTC
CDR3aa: CSVVGGTGIPYEQYF

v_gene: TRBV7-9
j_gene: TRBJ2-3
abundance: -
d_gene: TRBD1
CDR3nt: TGTGCCAGCAGGCGACAGGGTGACGGAGATACGCAGTATTTT
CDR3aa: CASRRQGDGDTQYF

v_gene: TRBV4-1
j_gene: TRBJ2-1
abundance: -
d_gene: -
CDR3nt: TGCGCCAGCAGCCAAGGTAGGGGATATGAGCAGTTCTTC
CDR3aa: CASSQGRGYEQFF

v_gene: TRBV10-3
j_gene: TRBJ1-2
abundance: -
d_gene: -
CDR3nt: TGTGCCATCAGTAACCTTTGGTACGGCCCAGGGGACACCTTC
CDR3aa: CAISNLWYGPGDTF

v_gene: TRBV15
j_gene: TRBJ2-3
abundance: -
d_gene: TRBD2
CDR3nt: TGTGCCACCAGCAGAAAGAGCGGGAGTAGTACAGATACGCAGTATTTT
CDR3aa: CATSRKSGSSTDTQYF

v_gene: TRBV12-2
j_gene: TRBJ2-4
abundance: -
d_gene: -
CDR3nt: TGTGCAAGTCGCTTAGAAGCGGGAGGGCCGAGGGGGAACATTCAGTACTTC
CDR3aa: CASRLEAGGPRGNIQYF

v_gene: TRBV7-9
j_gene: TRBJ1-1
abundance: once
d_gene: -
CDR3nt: TGTGCCAGCAGCTTAGCGTACCCAGGAACTGAAGCTTTCTTT
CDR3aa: CASSLAYPGTEAFF

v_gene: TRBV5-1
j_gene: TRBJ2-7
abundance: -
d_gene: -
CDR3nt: TGCGCCAGCAGCTCCCTGGGGAGGCAGTACTTC
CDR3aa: CASSSLGRQYF

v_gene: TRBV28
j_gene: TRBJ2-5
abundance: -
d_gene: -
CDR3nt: TGTGCCAGCAGTTACTGGAGGGCTGAGGAGACCCAGTACTTC
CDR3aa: CASSYWRAEETQYF

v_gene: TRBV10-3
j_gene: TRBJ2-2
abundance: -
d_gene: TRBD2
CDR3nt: TGTGCCATCAGTGCCCAGCGGGAGGGAGTAACCGGGGAGCTGTTTTTT
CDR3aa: CAISAQREGVTGELFF

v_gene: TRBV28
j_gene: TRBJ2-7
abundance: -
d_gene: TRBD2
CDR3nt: TGTGCCAGCAGTGGGGGTCTAGCGGGAGGCCCATCCTACGAGCAGTACTTC
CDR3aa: CASSGGLAGGPSYEQYF

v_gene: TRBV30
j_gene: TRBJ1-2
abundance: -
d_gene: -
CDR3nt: TGTGCCTGGAGTGATACAGGGAGCTATGGCTACACCTTC
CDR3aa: CAWSDTGSYGYTF

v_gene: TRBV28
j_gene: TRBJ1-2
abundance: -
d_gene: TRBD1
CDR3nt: TGTGCCAGCAGTTTCTCGGACAGGGCAGTTGGCTACACCTTC
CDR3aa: CASSFSDRAVGYTF

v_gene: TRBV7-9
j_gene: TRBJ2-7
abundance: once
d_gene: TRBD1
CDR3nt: TGTGCCAGCAGCCCAGGGGGTGAGCAGTACTTC
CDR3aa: CASSPGGEQYF

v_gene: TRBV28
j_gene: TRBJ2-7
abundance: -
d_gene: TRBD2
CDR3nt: TGTGCCAGCAGCCCCGTCGGGGCGGGAGAGGGCGAGCAGTACTTC
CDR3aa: CASSPVGAGEGEQYF

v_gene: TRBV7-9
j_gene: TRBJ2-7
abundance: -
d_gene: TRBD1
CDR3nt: TGTGCCAGCAGCCGACAGGGACCAATTACCTACGAGCAGTACTTC
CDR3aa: CASSRQGPITYEQYF

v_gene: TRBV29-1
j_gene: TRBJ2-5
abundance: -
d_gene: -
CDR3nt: TGCAGCGTTTTCGATCCTCTAAACAGGGTTCAAGAGACCCAGTACTTC
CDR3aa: CSVFDPLNRVQETQYF

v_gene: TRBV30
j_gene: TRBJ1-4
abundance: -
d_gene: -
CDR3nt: TGTGCCTGGAGTGGGGGAACAGGCCCACAAAAACTGTTTTTT
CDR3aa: CAWSGGTGPQKLFF

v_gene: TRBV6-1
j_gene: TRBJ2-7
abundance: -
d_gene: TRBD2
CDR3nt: TGTGCCAGCAAAGGGAGCGGGGGGACCTACGAGCAGTACTTC
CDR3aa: CASKGSGGTYEQYF

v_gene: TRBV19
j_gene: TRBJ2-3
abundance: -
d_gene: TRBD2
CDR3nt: TGTGCCAGTAGGAGCCGACTAGCGGGGGCGGATGATACGCAGTATTTT
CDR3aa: CASRSRLAGADDTQYF

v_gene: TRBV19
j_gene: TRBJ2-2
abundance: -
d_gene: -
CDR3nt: TGTGCCAGTATACAGGGCGGGTCCCCTCACACCGGGGAGCTGTTTTTT
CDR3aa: CASIQGGSPHTGELFF

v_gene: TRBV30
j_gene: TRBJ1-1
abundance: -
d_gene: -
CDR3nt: TGTGCCTGGATCCAGGGTACGACTGAAGCTTTCTTT
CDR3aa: CAWIQGTTEAFF

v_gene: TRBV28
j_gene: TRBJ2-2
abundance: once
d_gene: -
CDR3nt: TGTGCCAGCAGTTTATGGGGTCGAGCTGGACTCCTAAACACCGGGGAGCTGTTTTTT
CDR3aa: CASSLWGRAGLLNTGELFF

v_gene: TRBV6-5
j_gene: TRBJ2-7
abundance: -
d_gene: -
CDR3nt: TGTGCCAGCAGTTATCTAGCCCGAGAGCACGAGCAGTACTTC
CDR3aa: CASSYLAREHEQYF